This T cell receptor beta chain was sequenced in a study of blood T cell repertoires in COVID-19. Across the study: From the United States, Italy and Spain came samples of acute and convalescent COVID-19. From T cells, B-cell-depleted T cells, or PBMCs came the material, which was cDNA or gDNA.

The ends were cut back, 3 bases at V and 7 bases at J, with 7 bases in the middle. Germline V gene data show CDR1 as SGHAT and CDR2 as FQNNGV. This CDR3 contains 12 residues. Authors' methods: The assay estimated nucleated cells by amplifying reference gene primers. Only in-frame clones appear in the TCRdb table, and some are missing; sequencing was by immunoSEQ multiplex PCR. The V and J calls and the clone size are those of that table, but D and trimming were determined from the DNA. Of approximately 100,000 clones in the sample, around 82% were seen once. Source material: peripheral blood. The sequence was collected from a man aged 55 to 70 with acute or convalescent COVID-19. The chain links TRBV11-2 to TRBJ2-1; possible D gene TRBD2, 5 bases. CDR3 amino acids: CASSFSGNEQFF. The CDR3 nucleotides read TGTGCCAGCAGCTTCTCGGGGAATGAGCAGTTCTTC.